This T cell receptor (beta chain) was profiled in a study of blood T cell repertoires in COVID-19. Study-level background: Sources were T cells, B-cell-depleted T cells, or PBMCs; the material itself was cDNA or gDNA.

Profiled with immunoSEQ multiplex PCR; TCRdb holds only in-frame clones, not every one. The sample yields about 270,000 clones, about nine tenths seen once. Specimen: peripheral blood. This clonotype was sampled from a man aged 40-50 years with active or convalescent COVID-19.

CDR3 nucleotides: TGTGCCAGCAGCTTAGCGCCGTCTAGCGGGTACAATGAGCAGTTCTTC. As protein: CASSLAPSSGYNEQFF. The chain carries TRBV7-2 and TRBJ2-1, with 8 bases lining up with TRBD2. This CDR3 spans 16 amino acids. Germline V gene data show CDR1 as SGHTA and CDR2 as FQGNSA. The V and J ends lost 0 bases and 4 bases, in that order; junction bases with no gene match: 5.